The clone carrying this T cell receptor beta chain appeared many times. This sample was included in a study of regulatory T cells in long-lasting Graves disease. Germline CDR1 SGHRS, CDR2 YFSETQ. The CDR3 is made up of 14 amino acids. V was cut by 3 bases and J by 6 bases, with 14 bases left in between. The authors built TCR beta libraries using iRepertoire HTBI primers and Arm-PCR of CDR3 regions. Each CDR3 protein gets one entry after TCRdb re-called the multiplex PCR reads with MiXCR. The table lists 350,000 to 500,000 distinct CDR3 sequences, approximately 16% of them singletons. As for time point: newly diagnosed GD, antithyroid drugs for less than 3 months. The TCR library was made from RNA that had been extracted from PBMCs in TRIzol. A further study also used this sample, focusing on T cells in Graves' hyperthyroidism and ophthalmopathy.

The material was peripheral blood mononuclear cells (PBMCs), obtained at new diagnosis, from a patient treated with antithyroid drugs. The receptor's source is a woman between 18 and 29 years old with Graves disease. The chain employs TRBV5-1 and TRBJ2-3; the D is unclear. This CDR3 is CASSSQDPGDTQYF. The DNA for the CDR3 is TGCGCCAGCAGCTCTCAAGACCCCGGCGATACGCAGTATTTT.